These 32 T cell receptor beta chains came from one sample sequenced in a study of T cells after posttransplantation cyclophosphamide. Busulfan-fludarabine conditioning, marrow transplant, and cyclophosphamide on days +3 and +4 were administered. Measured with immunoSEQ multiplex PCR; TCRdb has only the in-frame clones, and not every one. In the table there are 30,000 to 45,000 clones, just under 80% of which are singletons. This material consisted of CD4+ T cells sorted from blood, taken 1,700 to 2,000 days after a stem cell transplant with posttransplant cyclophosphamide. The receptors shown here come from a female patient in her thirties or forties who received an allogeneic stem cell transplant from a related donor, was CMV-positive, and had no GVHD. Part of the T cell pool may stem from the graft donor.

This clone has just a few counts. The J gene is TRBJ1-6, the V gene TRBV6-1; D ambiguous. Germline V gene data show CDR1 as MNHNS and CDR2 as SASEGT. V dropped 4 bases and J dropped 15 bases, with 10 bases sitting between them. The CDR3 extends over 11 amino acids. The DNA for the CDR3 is TGTGCCAGCAGTGGGAGAACATTCCTCCACTTT. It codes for CASSGRTFLHF.

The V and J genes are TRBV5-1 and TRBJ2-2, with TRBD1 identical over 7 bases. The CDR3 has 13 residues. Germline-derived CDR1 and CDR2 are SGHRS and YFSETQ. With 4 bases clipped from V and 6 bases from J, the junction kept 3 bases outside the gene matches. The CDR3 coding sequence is TGCGCCAGCAGCCTAAGGGGGCCCGGGGAGCTGTTTTTT. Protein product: CASSLRGPGELFF.

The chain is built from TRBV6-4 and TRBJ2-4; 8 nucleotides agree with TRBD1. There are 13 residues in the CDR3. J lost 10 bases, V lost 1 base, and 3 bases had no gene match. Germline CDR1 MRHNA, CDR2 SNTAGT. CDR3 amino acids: CASSDLDREIQYF. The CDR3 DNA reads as TGTGCCAGCAGTGACTTGGACAGGGAAATTCAGTACTTC.

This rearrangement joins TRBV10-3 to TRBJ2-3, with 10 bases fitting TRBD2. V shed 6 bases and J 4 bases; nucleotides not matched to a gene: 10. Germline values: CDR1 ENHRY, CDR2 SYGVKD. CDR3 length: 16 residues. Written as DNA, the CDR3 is TGTGCCATCAGGCTCCATACAGCGGGGGGGGCAGATACGCAGTATTTT. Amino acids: CAIRLHTAGGADTQYF.

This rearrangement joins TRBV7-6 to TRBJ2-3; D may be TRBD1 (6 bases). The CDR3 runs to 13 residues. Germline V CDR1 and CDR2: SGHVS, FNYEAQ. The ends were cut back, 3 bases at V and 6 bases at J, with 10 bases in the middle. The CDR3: CASSFKQGDTQYF. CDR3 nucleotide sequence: TGTGCCAGCAGCTTCAAACAGGGTGATACGCAGTATTTT.

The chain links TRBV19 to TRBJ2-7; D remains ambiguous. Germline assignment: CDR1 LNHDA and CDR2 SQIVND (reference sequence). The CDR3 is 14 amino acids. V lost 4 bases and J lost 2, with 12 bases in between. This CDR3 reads CASSKRWPPYEQYF. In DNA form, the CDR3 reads TGTGCCAGTAGTAAGAGGTGGCCCCCCTACGAGCAGTACTTC.

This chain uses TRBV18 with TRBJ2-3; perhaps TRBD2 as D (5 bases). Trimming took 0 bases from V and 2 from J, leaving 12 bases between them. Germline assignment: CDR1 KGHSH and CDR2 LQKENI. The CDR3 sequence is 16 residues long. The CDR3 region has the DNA TGTGCCAGCTCACCACCGCGGGCAGGAGCCACAGATACGCAGTATTTT. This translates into CASSPPRAGATDTQYF.

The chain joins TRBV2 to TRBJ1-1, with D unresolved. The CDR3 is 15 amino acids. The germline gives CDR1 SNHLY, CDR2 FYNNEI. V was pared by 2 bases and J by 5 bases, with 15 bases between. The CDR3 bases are TGTGCCAGCAGTGAAACCTCGGTCCCGGGAACTGAAGCTTTCTTT. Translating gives CASSETSVPGTEAFF. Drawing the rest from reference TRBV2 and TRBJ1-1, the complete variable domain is EPEVTQTPSHQVTQMGQEVILRCVPISNHLYFYWYRQILGQKVEFLVSFYNNEISEKSEIFDDQFSVERPDGSNFTLKIRSTKLEDSAMYFCASSETSVPGTEAFFGQGTRLTVV.

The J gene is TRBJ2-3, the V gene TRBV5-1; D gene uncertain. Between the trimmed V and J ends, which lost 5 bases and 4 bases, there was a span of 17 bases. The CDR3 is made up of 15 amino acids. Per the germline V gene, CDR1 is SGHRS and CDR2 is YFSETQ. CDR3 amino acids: CASSLGPVGADTQYF. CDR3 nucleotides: TGCGCCAGCAGTCTGGGCCCCGTTGGCGCAGATACGCAGTATTTT.

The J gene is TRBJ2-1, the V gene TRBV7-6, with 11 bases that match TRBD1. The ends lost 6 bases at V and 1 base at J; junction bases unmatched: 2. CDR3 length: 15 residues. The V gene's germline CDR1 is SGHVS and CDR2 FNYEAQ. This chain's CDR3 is CASRRDRGSYNEQFF. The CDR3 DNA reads TGTGCCAGCAGGAGGGACAGGGGGTCCTACAATGAGCAGTTCTTC.

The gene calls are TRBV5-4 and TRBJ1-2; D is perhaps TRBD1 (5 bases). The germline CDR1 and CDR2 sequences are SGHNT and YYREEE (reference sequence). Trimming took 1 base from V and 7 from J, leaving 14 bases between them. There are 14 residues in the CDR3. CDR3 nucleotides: TGTGCCAGCAGCTTGCGATCAGTGGGGCCTGGCTACACCTTC. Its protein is CASSLRSVGPGYTF.

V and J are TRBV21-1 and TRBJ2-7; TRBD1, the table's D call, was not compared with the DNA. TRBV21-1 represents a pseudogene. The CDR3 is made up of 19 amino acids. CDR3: CASSSPQPAGQESSYEQYF. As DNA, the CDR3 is TGTGCCAGCAGCTCCCCCCAACCGGCCGGACAGGAGAGCTCCTACGAGCAGTACTTC.

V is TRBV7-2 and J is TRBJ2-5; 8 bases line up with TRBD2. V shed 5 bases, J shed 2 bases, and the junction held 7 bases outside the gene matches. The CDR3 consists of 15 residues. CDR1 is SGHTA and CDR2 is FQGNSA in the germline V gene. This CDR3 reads CASSIGGTRQETQYF. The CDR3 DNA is TGTGCCAGCAGCATAGGAGGGACTAGACAAGAGACCCAGTACTTC.

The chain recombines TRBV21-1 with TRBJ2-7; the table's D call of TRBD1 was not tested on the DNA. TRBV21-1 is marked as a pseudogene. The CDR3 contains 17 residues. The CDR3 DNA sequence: TGTGCCAGCAGCAAAGAAAGGCAGGTTCTAAATCACTACGAGCAGTACTTC. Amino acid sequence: CASSKERQVLNHYEQYF.

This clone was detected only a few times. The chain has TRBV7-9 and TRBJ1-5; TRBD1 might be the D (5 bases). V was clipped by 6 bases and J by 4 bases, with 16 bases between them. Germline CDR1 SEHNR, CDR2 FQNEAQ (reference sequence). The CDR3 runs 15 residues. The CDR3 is CASSETAGTNQPQHF. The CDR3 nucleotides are TGTGCCAGCAGTGAGACGGCAGGGACTAATCAGCCCCAGCATTTT. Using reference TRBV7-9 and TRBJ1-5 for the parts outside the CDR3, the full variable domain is DTGVSQNPRHKITKRGQNVTFRCDPISEHNRLYWYRQTLGQGPEFLTYFQNEAQLEKSRLLSDRFSAERPKGSFSTLEIQRTEQGDSAMYLCASSETAGTNQPQHFGDGTRLSIL.

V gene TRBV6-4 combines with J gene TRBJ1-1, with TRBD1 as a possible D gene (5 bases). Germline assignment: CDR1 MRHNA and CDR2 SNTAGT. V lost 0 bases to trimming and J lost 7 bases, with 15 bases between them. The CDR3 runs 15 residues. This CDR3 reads CASSDSSGSSGEAFF. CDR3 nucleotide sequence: TGTGCCAGCAGTGACTCCTCAGGGTCGTCGGGTGAAGCTTTCTTT.

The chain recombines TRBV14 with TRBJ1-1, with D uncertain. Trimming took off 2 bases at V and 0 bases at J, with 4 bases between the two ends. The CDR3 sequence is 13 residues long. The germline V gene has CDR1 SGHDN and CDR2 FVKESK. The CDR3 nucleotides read TGTGCCAGCAGCCAAAATATGAACACTGAAGCTTTCTTT. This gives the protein CASSQNMNTEAFF.

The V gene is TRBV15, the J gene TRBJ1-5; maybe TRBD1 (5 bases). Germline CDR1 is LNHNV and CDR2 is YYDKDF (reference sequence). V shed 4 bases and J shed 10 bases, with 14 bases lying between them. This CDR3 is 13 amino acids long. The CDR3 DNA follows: TGTGCCACCAGCATCGGGGGATCAGTACCCCAGCATTTT. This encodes CATSIGGSVPQHF.

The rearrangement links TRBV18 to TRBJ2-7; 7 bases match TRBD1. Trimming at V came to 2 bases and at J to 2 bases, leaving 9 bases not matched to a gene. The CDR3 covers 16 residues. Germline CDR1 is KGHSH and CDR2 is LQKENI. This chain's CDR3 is CASSPYSRTGPYEQYF. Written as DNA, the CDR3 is TGTGCCAGCTCACCATACAGCCGGACAGGCCCCTACGAGCAGTACTTC.

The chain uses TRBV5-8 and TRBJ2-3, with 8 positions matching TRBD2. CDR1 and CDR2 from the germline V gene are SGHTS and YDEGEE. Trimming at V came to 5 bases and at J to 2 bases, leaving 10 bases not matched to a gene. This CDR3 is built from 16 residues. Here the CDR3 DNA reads TGTGCCAGCAGAAACGGGGGGGGGAAGCCCACAGATACGCAGTATTTT. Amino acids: CASRNGGGKPTDTQYF.

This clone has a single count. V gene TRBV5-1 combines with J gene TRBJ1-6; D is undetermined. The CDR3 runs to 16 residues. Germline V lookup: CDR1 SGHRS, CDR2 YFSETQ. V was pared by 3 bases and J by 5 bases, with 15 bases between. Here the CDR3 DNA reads TGCGCCAGCAGCTCCCGCACGGGGTTTGATAATTCACCCCTCCACTTT. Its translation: CASSSRTGFDNSPLHF.

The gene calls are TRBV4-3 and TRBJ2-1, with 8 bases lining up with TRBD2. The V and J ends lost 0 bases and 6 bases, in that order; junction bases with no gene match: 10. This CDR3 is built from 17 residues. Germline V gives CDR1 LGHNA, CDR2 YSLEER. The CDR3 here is CASSQEERPGGFNEQFF. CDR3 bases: TGCGCCAGCAGCCAAGAAGAACGCCCGGGGGGGTTCAATGAGCAGTTCTTC.

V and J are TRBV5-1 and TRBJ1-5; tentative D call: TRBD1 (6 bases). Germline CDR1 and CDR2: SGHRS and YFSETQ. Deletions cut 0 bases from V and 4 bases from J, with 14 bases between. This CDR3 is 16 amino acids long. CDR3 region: CASSLGFWDKNQPQHF. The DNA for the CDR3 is TGCGCCAGCAGCTTGGGGTTTTGGGACAAAAATCAGCCCCAGCATTTT.

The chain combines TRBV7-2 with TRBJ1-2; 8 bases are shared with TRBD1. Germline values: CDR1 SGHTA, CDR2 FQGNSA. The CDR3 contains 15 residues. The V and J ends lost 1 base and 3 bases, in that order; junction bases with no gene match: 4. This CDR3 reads CASSLVGGQDYGYTF. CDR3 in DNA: TGTGCCAGCAGCTTAGTAGGGGGACAGGACTATGGCTACACCTTC.

Here the CDR3 reads CASSADRNQETQYF. The CDR3 nucleotides are TGTGCCAGCAGCGCAGACAGGAACCAAGAGACCCAGTACTTC. The chain has TRBV11-2 and TRBJ2-5; D is perhaps TRBD1 (6 bases). The CDR3 sequence is 14 residues long. The germline gives CDR1 SGHAT, CDR2 FQNNGV. Trimming took off 5 bases at V and 0 bases at J, with 10 bases between the two ends.

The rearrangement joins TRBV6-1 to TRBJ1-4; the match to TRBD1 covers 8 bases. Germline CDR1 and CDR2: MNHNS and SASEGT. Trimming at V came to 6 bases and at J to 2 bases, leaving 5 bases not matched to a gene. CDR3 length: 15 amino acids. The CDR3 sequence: CASSEDRVTNEKLFF. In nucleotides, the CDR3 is TGTGCCAGCAGCGAGGACAGGGTGACTAATGAAAAACTGTTTTTT.

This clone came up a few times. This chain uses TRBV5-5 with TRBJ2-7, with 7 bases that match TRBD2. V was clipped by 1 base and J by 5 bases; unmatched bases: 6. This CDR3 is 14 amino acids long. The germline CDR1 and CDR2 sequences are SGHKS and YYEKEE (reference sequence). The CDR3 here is CASSLRGGSDEQYF. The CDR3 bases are TGTGCCAGCAGCTTGCGCGGGGGAAGCGACGAGCAGTACTTC.

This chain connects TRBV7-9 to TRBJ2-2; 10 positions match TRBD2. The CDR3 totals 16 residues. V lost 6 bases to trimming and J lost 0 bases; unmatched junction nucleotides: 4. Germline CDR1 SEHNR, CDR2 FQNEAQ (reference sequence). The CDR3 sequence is CASRPSGGANTGELFF. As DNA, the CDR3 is TGTGCCAGCAGACCTAGCGGGGGTGCGAACACCGGGGAGCTGTTTTTT.

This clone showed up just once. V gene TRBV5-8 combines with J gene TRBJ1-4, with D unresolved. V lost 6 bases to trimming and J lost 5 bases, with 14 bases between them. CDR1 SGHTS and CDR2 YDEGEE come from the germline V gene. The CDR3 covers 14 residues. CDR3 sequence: CASTRGQPNEKLFF. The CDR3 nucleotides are TGTGCCAGCACTCGAGGTCAGCCCAATGAAAAACTGTTTTTT.

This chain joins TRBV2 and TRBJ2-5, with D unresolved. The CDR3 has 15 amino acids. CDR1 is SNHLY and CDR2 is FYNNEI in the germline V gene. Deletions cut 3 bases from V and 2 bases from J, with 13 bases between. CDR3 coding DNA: TGTGCCAGCAGTGAGGCAGTGAGGATACAAGAGACCCAGTACTTC. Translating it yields CASSEAVRIQETQYF. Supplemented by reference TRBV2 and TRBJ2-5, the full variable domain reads EPEVTQTPSHQVTQMGQEVILRCVPISNHLYFYWYRQILGQKVEFLVSFYNNEISEKSEIFDDQFSVERPDGSNFTLKIRSTKLEDSAMYFCASSEAVRIQETQYFGPGTRLLVL.

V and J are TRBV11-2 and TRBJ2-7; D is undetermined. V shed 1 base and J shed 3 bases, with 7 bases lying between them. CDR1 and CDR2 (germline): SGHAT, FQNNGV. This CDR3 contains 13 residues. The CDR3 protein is CASSLGLDYEQYF. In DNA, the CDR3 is TGTGCCAGCAGCTTAGGTTTAGACTACGAGCAGTACTTC.

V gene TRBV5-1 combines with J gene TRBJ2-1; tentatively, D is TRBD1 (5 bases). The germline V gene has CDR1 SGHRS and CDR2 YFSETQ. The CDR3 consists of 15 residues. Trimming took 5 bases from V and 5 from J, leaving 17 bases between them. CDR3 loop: CASSVMGRYNNEQFF. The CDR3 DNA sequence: TGCGCCAGCAGTGTTATGGGGCGATATAACAATGAGCAGTTCTTC.